These T cell receptor beta chains were read from a single sample in a study of T cell responses to AZD1222 COVID-19 vaccine. The assay was immunoSEQ multiplex PCR, and TCRdb's table has in-frame clones only and misses some. The sample includes about 83,000 clones, 70% to 90% of them seen just once. Sequencing was performed on peripheral blood, taken on day 0 of MenACWY control vaccination. Every receptor here comes from an adult in good health. Each CDR3 is given with its conserved first and last residue. D genes are given only for firm matches. A row's size may be missing; if present it is once, few, many or a size class.

.	TRBJ2-5	once	TRBV30	12	CAWSVAGRTQYF	TGTGCCTGGAGTGTCGCGGGAAGGACCCAGTACTTC
TRBD1	TRBJ2-7	.	TRBV14	17	CASSQDSYRGFLREQYF	TGTGCCAGCAGCCAAGATTCGTACAGGGGGTTCCTTCGCGAGCAGTACTTC
.	TRBJ1-2	.	TRBV9	14	CASSVGATNYGYTF	TGTGCCAGCAGCGTAGGAGCTACTAACTATGGCTACACCTTC
TRBD1	TRBJ2-7	.	TRBV6-6	13	CASSGTGQIEQYF	TGTGCCAGCAGTGGAACGGGACAGATCGAGCAGTACTTC
.	TRBJ2-4	.	TRBV28	14	CASSFRGRSNIQYF	TGTGCCAGCAGTTTCCGTGGTCGGTCAAACATTCAGTACTTC
.	TRBJ2-1	.	TRBV9	18	CASSVTLSSGEGDNEQFF	TGTGCCAGCAGCGTAACCCTAAGTAGCGGTGAGGGCGACAATGAGCAGTTCTTC
.	TRBJ1-5	.	TRBV5-8	15	CASSLAPLERAPQHF	TGTGCCAGCAGCTTGGCCCCCCTCGAACGGGCGCCCCAGCATTTT
.	TRBJ1-5	.	TRBV5-1	17	CASSLGPRELGDQPQHF	TGCGCCAGCAGCTTGGGCCCCAGGGAATTGGGAGATCAGCCCCAGCATTTT
TRBD1	TRBJ1-5	.	TRBV28	16	CASSLPDRGRDQPQHF	TGTGCCAGCAGTTTACCCGACAGGGGAAGGGATCAGCCCCAGCATTTT
.	TRBJ2-2	once	TRBV7-2	16	CASSVDFFGNTGELFF	TGTGCCAGCAGCGTGGACTTTTTTGGGAACACCGGGGAGCTGTTTTTT
.	TRBJ1-1	.	TRBV19	14	CASSIGSVNTEAFF	TGTGCCAGTAGTATAGGGTCAGTGAACACTGAAGCTTTCTTT
TRBD1	TRBJ1-1	.	TRBV29-1	14	CSVPKTSTGAEAFF	TGCAGCGTTCCTAAAACTTCAACAGGGGCTGAAGCTTTCTTT
.	TRBJ1-2	few	TRBV28	13	CASSFDRNYGYTF	TGTGCCAGCAGTTTCGACAGGAACTATGGCTACACCTTC
.	TRBJ1-2	.	TRBV30	12	CAWSVTNYGYTF	TGTGCCTGGAGTGTGACGAACTATGGCTACACCTTC
.	TRBJ2-5	.	TRBV28	14	CASSGIQGKETQYF	TGTGCCAGCAGTGGGATACAGGGAAAAGAGACCCAGTACTTC
TRBD2	TRBJ2-1	.	TRBV18	16	CASSPPRREGHNEQFF	TGTGCCAGCTCACCCCCAAGGCGGGAGGGCCATAATGAGCAGTTCTTC
TRBD2	TRBJ2-1	.	TRBV14	16	CASSQERLAGYNEQFF	TGTGCCAGCAGCCAAGAGAGGCTAGCGGGATACAATGAGCAGTTCTTC
.	TRBJ2-5	.	TRBV5-1	14	CASSFSGAQETQYF	TGCGCCAGCAGCTTTTCGGGGGCGCAAGAGACCCAGTACTTC